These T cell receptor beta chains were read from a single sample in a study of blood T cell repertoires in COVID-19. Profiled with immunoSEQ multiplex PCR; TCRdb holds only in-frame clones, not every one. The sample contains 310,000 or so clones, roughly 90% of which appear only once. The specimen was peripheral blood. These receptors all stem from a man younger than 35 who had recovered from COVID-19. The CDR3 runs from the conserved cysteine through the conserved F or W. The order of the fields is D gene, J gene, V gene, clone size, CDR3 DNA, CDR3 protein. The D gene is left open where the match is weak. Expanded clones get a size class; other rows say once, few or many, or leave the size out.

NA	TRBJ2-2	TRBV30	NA	TGTGCCTGGAGAACTACAGGGAACACCGGGGAGCTGTTTTTT	CAWRTTGNTGELFF
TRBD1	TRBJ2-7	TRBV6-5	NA	TGTGCCAGCAGTTACTCGACGTCAGGGGGCTCCTACGAGCAGTACTTC	CASSYSTSGGSYEQYF
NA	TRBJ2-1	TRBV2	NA	TGTGCCAGCAGTGAAGGAGTAAGCTCCTACAATGAGCAGTTCTTC	CASSEGVSSYNEQFF
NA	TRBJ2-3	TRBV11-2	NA	TGTGCCAGCAGCTTAGCTGGACAGATGGCAGATACGCAGTATTTT	CASSLAGQMADTQYF
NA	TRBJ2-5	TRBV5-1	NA	TGCGCCAGCAGCTTGGTGAGCGGCCCCCAAGAGACCCAGTACTTC	CASSLVSGPQETQYF
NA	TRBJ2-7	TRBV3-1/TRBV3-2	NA	TGTGCCAGCAGCCAAGTAACCTACGAGCAGTACTTC	CASSQVTYEQYF
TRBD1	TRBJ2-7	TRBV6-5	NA	TGTGCCAGCAGTAGCCCGGGACAGGGGACTTACGAGCAGTACTTC	CASSSPGQGTYEQYF
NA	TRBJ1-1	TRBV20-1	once	TGCAGTGCTAGTGTGAGCTCTGAAGCTTTCTTT	CSASVSSEAFF
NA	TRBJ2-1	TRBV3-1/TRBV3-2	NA	TGTGCCAGCAGCCAAGATGTGGCTGCAGATGAGCAGTTCTTC	CASSQDVAADEQFF
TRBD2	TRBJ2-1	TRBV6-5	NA	TGTGCCAACGGGGGACTAGCGGGTACGAATGAGCAGTTCTTC	CANGGLAGTNEQFF
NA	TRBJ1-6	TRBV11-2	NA	TGTGCCAGCAGCTCCAACAGGTTGGATTCACCCCTCCACTTT	CASSSNRLDSPLHF
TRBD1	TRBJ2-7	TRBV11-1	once	TGTGCCAGCAGCTTAGATGGGGACAGGGGTACCTACGAGCAGTACTTC	CASSLDGDRGTYEQYF
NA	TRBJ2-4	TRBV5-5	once	TGTGCCAGCAGCTTGGGTACAGAATCTCACATTCAGTACTTC	CASSLGTESHIQYF
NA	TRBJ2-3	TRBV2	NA	TGTGCCAGCCCCACAGGGAGAGATACGCAGTATTTT	CASPTGRDTQYF
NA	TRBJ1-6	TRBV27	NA	TGTGCCAGCAGTTTTTCCGCGCGAAACCCCCCCCATTCACCCCTCCACTTT	CASSFSARNPPHSPLHF
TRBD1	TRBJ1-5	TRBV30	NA	TGTGCCTGGGCACAGGGGGCAGGTCAGCCCCAGCATTTT	CAWAQGAGQPQHF
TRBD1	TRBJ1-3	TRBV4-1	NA	TGCGCCAGCAGCCAAGATAAGGGACAGGGGGTTGGGAATTTT	CASSQDKGQGVGNF
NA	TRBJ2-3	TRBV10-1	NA	TGCGCCAGCAGTGAGGCCGGGACAGATACGCAGTATTTT	CASSEAGTDTQYF
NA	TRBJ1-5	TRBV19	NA	TGTGCCACCTCCCCCGGGACAATCTATAGCAATCAGCCCCAGCATTTT	CATSPGTIYSNQPQHF
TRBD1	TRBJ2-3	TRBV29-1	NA	TGCAGCGTCAACCCGAGGACAGGGATGAACACAGATACGCAGTATTTT	CSVNPRTGMNTDTQYF
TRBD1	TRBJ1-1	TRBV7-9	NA	TGTGCCAGCAGCATCACGACAGGGCTTAACACTGAAGCTTTCTTT	CASSITTGLNTEAFF
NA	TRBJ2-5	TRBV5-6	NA	TGTGCCAGCAGCTCCGAAGACTTACAAGAGACCCAGTACTTC	CASSSEDLQETQYF
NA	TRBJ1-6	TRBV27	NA	TGTGCCAGCAGTCCCTGGCTTGACGGAGATATAACCCTCCACTTT	CASSPWLDGDITLHF
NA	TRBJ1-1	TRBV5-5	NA	TGTGCCAGCAGCTTGTTAGGTGGGCAGCTACTGAACACTGAAGCTTTCTTT	CASSLLGGQLLNTEAFF
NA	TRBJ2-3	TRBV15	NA	TGTGCCACCAGCAGAGACGGGGGAGCCACAGATACGCAGTATTTT	CATSRDGGATDTQYF
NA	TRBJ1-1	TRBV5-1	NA	TGCGCCAGCAGCTTGTCAGATAACACTGAAGCTTTCTTT	CASSLSDNTEAFF
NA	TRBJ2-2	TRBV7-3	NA	TGTGCCAGCAGCTTAGACTTCGCGAACACCGGGGAGCTGTTTTTT	CASSLDFANTGELFF
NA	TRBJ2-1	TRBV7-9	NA	TGTGCCAGCAGCCAAGGACAGCTTCAAGAGCAGTTCTTC	CASSQGQLQEQFF
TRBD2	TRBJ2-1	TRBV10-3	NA	TGTGCCATCAGTGACCTGACTAGCGGGAGCGATGAGCAGTTCTTC	CAISDLTSGSDEQFF
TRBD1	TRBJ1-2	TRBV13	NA	TGTGCCAGCAGCTTCGGACAGGCAAATGGCTACACCTTC	CASSFGQANGYTF
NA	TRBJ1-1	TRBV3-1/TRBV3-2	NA	TGTGCCAGCAGCCAAGATAAAGGGGGGGGAGCTTTCTTT	CASSQDKGGGAFF
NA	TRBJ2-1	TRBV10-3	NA	TGTGCCATCACTAGCCCGGACTCGACGTATGAGCAGTTCTTC	CAITSPDSTYEQFF
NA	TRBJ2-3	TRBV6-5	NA	TGTGCCAGCAGCGTCTTGGCGGGGAGCACAGATACGCAGTATTTT	CASSVLAGSTDTQYF
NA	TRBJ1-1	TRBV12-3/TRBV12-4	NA	TGTGCCAGCAGTTTCTATACTGAAGCTTTCTTT	CASSFYTEAFF
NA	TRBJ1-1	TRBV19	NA	TGTGCCAGTACCTGGCCGGGAGGAACTACTGAAGCTTTCTTT	CASTWPGGTTEAFF
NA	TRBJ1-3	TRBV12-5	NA	TGTGCTAGTGGTTTGGTAATAAGAACGAGCTCTGGAAACACCATATATTTT	CASGLVIRTSSGNTIYF
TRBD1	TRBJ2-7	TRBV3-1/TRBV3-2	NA	TGTGCCAGCAGCCGGACAGGGGGCGAGGACGAGCAGTACTTC	CASSRTGGEDEQYF
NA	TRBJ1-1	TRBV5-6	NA	TGTGCCAGCAGCCTTTCCCGCCGGGGCACTGAAGCTTTCTTT	CASSLSRRGTEAFF
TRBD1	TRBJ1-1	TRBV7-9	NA	TGTGCCAGCAGCCATGGACAGGGGGTAACTGAAGCTTTCTTT	CASSHGQGVTEAFF
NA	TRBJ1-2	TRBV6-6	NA	TGTGCCAGCAGTTACTCGACAGGTGAGGGTGGCTACACCTTC	CASSYSTGEGGYTF